The clone carrying this T cell receptor (beta chain) showed up many times. Antigen specificity is unknown. Extraction of RNA together with DNA used about 17-30 mg of unsorted bulk tissue. Five separate regions of each tumor underwent sampling. More than 75% viable tumor cells made up every tumor sample. A primer matching the constant region was used to make TCR beta cDNA from about 500 ng of total RNA. Employing slightly modified ARM-PCR, three nested multiplex PCR rounds were run, and these gave rise to the TCR beta libraries. TCRdb processed the multiplex PCR reads anew with MiXCR; each CDR3 protein has one entry. The data show tens of thousands of distinct CDR3 sequences, with approximately 73% seen just once and roughly 15% held by the top ten. These data originate in a study of tumor-infiltrating lymphocytes in primary liver carcinoma. General study points: The study found a significantly higher top-250-clone fraction in tumors than in blood (p = 0.039). Tumor-adjacent and tumor-blood pairs showed less overlap than tumor region pairs.

Sequenced sample: liver tumor tissue from sampling region 4. Noted subset: tumor region T4, right-lateral pole. This receptor was identified in a man aged 35-49 years with primary liver carcinoma and hepatitis B virus infection.

CDR3 sequence: CASSLPGYSNNEQFF. The CDR3 nucleotides are TGTGCCAGCAGCTTACCGGGATATTCTAACAATGAGCAGTTCTTC. The rearrangement joins TRBV7-3 to TRBJ2-1; a weak D match, TRBD2 (5 bases). V lost 2 bases to trimming and J lost 5 bases, with 13 bases between them. From germline, CDR1 is SGHTA and CDR2 FQGTGA. The CDR3 length is 15 residues.